The 16 T cell receptor beta chains given below trace back to one sample, sequenced in a study of post-analysis software for immune sequencing data. Points from the study as a whole: In patients, about 5 TRBV segments were more frequent than in controls, with TRBV5-6, TRBV5-1 and TRBV20-1 among them.

Antigens for these TCRs are unknown. Every TCR beta cDNA library bore unique molecular identifiers. TCRdb re-called the PCR reads through MiXCR, storing one row per CDR3 protein. The sample has around 700,000 distinct CDR3 sequences; around 64% are singletons. The sequenced material came from blood. Receptor source: a girl aged 2-10 years with multiple sclerosis.

V and J are TRBV6-6 and TRBJ2-1, with D possibly TRBD2 on 7 matching bases. From germline, CDR1 is MNHNY and CDR2 SVGAGI (reference sequence). With 0 bases removed from V and 0 bases from J, the gap between germline ends came to 12 bases. The CDR3 contains 17 residues. The CDR3 sequence: CASSYSPRGGSYNEQFF. CDR3 DNA sequence: TGTGCCAGCAGTTACTCCCCTAGGGGGGGCTCCTACAATGAGCAGTTCTTC.

As to this clonotype: One end of the junction is discordant with germline, which a read error may explain. The chain links TRBV12-3 or TRBV12-4 to TRBJ1-5; 7 bases are a match to TRBD1. This CDR3 has 15 amino acids. The CDR3 loop reads CASSPEGTAGQPQHF. In DNA, the CDR3 is TGTGCCAGCAGTCCCGAGGGGACAGCGGGTCAGCCTCAGCATTTT.

With respect to this clonotype: An end of the junction differs from the germline gene, which may be a read error. The V call is TRBV27, the J call TRBJ1-2, with 9 bases aligning to TRBD1. The CDR3 sequence is 13 residues long. Germline loops: CDR1 MNHEY, CDR2 SMNVEV (reference sequence). The CDR3: CASRPTGGFGYTF. The CDR3 coding sequence is TGTGCCAGCAGGCCTACAGGGGGCTTTGGCTACACATTC.

The chain links TRBV12-3 or TRBV12-4 to TRBJ2-4; D may be TRBD1 or TRBD2 (5 bases each). The V and J ends lost 6 bases and 4 bases respectively, with 10 bases between them. The CDR3 length is 13 residues. For the CDR3, the DNA is TGTGCCAGCAGCTCGGGACGGAAAAACATTCAGTACTTC. This sequence encodes CASSSGRKNIQYF.

The chain is built from TRBV29-1 and TRBJ2-3; TRBD2 matches 9 bases. The CDR3 has 18 residues. Germline-derived CDR1 and CDR2 are SQVTM and ANQGSEA. The junction had 16 bases not matched to a gene; V was cut back by 2 bases and J by 4 bases. The CDR3 is CSVEPASGISRVSDTQYF. The CDR3 nucleotides are TGCAGCGTTGAACCGGCTAGCGGGATTTCACGGGTATCAGATACGCAGTATTTT.

On this clonotype: A read error may explain this, as a much larger clone is one base away. The chain links TRBV29-1 to TRBJ1-2; tentative D call: TRBD1 (5 bases). Germline V CDR1 and CDR2: SQVTM, ANQGSEA. The CDR3 sequence is 12 residues long. CDR3 coding DNA: TGCAGCGTTCAGGGCTCGGGATATGGCTGCACCTTC. Translating it yields CSVQGSGYGCTF. The full variable domain, with the rest looked up from reference TRBV29-1 and TRBJ1-2, is SAVISQKPSRDICQRGTSLTIQCQVDSQVTMMFWYRQQPGQSLTLIATANQGSEATYESGFVIDKFPISRPNLTFSTLTVSNMSPEDSSIYLCSVQGSGYGCTFGSGTRLTVV.

This clonotype occurred a few times. The genes are TRBV21-1 and TRBJ2-5. The end of the DNA aligns better with TRBJ2-7, so the J call may be wrong. TRBV21-1 is an annotated pseudogene. This CDR3 spans 11 amino acids. The DNA for the CDR3 is TGTGCCAGCAGCAAAGCCCACGAGCAGTACTTC. Encoded protein: CASSKAHEQYF.

This clonotype was picked up one time. CDR3: CSVARGPHEQFF. The CDR3 DNA reads as TGCAGCGTGGCCCGGGGCCCCCATGAGCAGTTCTTC. V gene TRBV29-1 combines with J gene TRBJ2-1, with D possibly called TRBD1 or TRBD2 (5 bases each). This CDR3 is 12 amino acids long. Germline assignment: CDR1 SQVTM and CDR2 ANQGSEA. Deletions cut 6 bases from V and 8 bases from J, with 14 bases between.

This clonotype was seen more than once but under ten times. This chain uses TRBV29-1 with TRBJ1-4; 10 nucleotides agree with TRBD1. Per germline, CDR1 SQVTM and CDR2 ANQGSEA. The ends lost 6 bases at V and 12 bases at J; junction bases unmatched: 13. This CDR3 has 14 residues. The CDR3 loop is CSVEDRGASRELFF. The CDR3 bases are TGCAGCGTGGAGGACAGGGGGGCGTCTAGGGAACTGTTTTTT.

This chain joins TRBV7-6 and TRBJ2-7; no clear D gene. The CDR3 extends over 12 amino acids. CDR1 is SGHVS and CDR2 is FNYEAQ in the germline V gene. The ends were cut back, 1 base at V and 2 bases at J, with 3 bases in the middle. In DNA form, the CDR3 reads TGTGCCAGCAGCTTAGTCACCTACGAGCAGTACTTC. It is translated as CASSLVTYEQYF.

The CDR3 sequence: CAISAGGTEKFF. The CDR3 DNA sequence: TGTGCCATCAGTGCTGGGGGGACAGAGAAGTTCTTC. The rearrangement links TRBV10-3 to TRBJ2-1, with a weak D call TRBD1 (7 bases). This CDR3 contains 12 residues. V lost 4 bases and J lost 14, with 15 bases in between. Germline loops: CDR1 ENHRY, CDR2 SYGVKD.

Only one count was recorded for this clonotype. The chain couples TRBV5-1 to TRBJ2-1; 13 nucleotides align to TRBD2. This CDR3 contains 15 residues. Germline assignment: CDR1 SGHRS and CDR2 YFSETQ. Germline trimming cut 3 bases from V and 7 bases from J; bases unmatched to any gene: 4. This chain's CDR3 is CASSWGLAGLNEQFF. Written as DNA, the CDR3 is TGCGCCAGCAGCTGGGGACTAGCGGGGCTGAATGAGCAGTTCTTC.

This clonotype was observed a handful of times. This chain links TRBV9 with TRBJ2-1, with D perhaps TRBD1 (6 bases). V lost 3 bases to trimming and J lost 4 bases, with 11 bases between them. The germline V gene has CDR1 SGDLS and CDR2 YYNGEE. This CDR3 region has 14 residues. The CDR3 coding sequence is TGTGCCAGCAGCGAGGAGGACAGTTACAATGAGCAGTTCTTC. This codes for CASSEEDSYNEQFF.

This clonotype was picked up one time. The J gene is TRBJ2-3, the V gene TRBV7-6, with 8 positions matching TRBD2. Germline lookup yields CDR1 SGHVS and CDR2 FNYEAQ. CDR3 size: 15 residues. Germline trimming cut 5 bases from V and 2 bases from J; bases unmatched to any gene: 6. The CDR3 loop reads CASSKAGLDTDTQYF. The CDR3 DNA reads as TGTGCCAGCAGCAAAGCGGGACTAGACACAGATACGCAGTATTTT.

To note about this clonotype: The germline gene is not matched at one end of the junction; a read error may be the cause. The V and J genes are TRBV6-5 and TRBJ1-2, with 8 bases that match TRBD1. The germline CDR1 and CDR2 sequences are MNHEY and SVGAGI. The CDR3 is 15 residues long. In DNA form, the CDR3 reads TGTGCCAGCAGTTCCGTCCGAGGGACAGGCTATGGCCACACCTTC. Its protein is CASSSVRGTGYGHTF.

This clonotype is a singleton in its sample. The V call is TRBV29-1, the J call TRBJ1-1; a possible D gene is TRBD1 (6 bases). Germline V gene data show CDR1 as SQVTM and CDR2 as ANQGSEA. The V and J ends lost 6 bases and 3 bases respectively, with 14 bases between them. This CDR3 has 13 residues. As DNA, the CDR3 is TGCAGCGTGTTGCAGGGGCTGGACACTGAAGCTTTCTTT. The encoded protein is CSVLQGLDTEAFF.